Included here is one T cell receptor (beta chain) sequence, with context. The antigen is not known. This sample is part of a study of T cells in localized non-small cell lung cancer. Findings and caveats of the study: When the top 100 tumor clones were examined, a median around 58 of them also appeared in the adjacent lung, which was paired and uninvolved. Multi-region tumor sequencing was not done, so intratumor heterogeneity could not be excluded. Density of T cells in blood, when higher, went with longer overall survival. Uninvolved neighboring lung showed the greatest T cell clonality, exceeding tumor.

The CDR3 has 15 residues. V gave up 5 bases and J gave up 0 bases; unmatched junction bases: 7. Germline V gives CDR1 KGHSH, CDR2 LQKENI. Repertoires were generated with immunoSEQ multiplex PCR, while TCRdb's copy carries only in-frame clones and drops some. The sample carries under 70,000 clones, around 86% recorded once. The gene calls are TRBV18 and TRBJ2-7; 7 nucleotides agree with TRBD2. This clonotype originated in a woman aged 35 to 75 with stage I lung adenocarcinoma. The sequenced sample was peripheral blood, obtained before any cancer treatment. The CDR3 nucleotides read TGTGCCAGCTCAAGGGGCGGGGGTCCCTCCTACGAGCAGTACTTC. It specifies CASSRGGGPSYEQYF.